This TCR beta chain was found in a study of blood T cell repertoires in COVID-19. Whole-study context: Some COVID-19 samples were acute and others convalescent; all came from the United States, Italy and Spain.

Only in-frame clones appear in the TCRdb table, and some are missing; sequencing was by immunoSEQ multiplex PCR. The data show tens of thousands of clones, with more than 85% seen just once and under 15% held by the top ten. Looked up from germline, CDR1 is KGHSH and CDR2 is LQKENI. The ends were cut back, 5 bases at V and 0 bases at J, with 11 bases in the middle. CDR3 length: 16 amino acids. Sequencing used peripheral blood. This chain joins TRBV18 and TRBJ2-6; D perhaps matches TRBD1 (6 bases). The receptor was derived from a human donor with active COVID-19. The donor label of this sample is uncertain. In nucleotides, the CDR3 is TGTGCCAGCTCAGAGTCAGGGGCCTCTGGGGCCAACGTCCTGACTTTC. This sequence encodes CASSESGASGANVLTF.